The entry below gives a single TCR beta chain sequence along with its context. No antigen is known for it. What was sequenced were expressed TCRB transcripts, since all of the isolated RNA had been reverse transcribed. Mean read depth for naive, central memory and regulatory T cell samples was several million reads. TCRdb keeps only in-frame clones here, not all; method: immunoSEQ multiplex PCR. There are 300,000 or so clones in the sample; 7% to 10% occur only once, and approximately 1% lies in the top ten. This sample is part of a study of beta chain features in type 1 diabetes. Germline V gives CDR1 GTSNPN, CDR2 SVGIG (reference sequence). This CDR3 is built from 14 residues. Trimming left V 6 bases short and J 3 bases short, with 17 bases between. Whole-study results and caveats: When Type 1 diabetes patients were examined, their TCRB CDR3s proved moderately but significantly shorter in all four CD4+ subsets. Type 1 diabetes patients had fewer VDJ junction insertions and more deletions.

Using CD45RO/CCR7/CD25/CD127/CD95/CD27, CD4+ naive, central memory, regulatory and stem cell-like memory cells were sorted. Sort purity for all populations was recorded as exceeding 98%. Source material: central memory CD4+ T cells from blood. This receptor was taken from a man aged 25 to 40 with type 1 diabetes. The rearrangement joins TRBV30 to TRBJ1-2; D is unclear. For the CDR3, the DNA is TGTGCCTGTACCCTTGGACGATTTGACTATGGCTACACCTTC. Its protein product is CACTLGRFDYGYTF.